This TCR beta chain was documented in a study of blood T cell repertoires in COVID-19. Germline CDR1 is MNHNY and CDR2 is SVGAGI (reference sequence). The CDR3 is made up of 13 amino acids. Trimming stripped 6 bases from V and 5 bases from J, with 13 bases between. The authors' processing: Estimation of nucleated cell counts was performed using reference gene primer amplification. Measured with immunoSEQ multiplex PCR; TCRdb has only the in-frame clones, and not every one. V, J and clone size are taken as reported in that table, and D and trimming were inferred from the DNA itself. The table records around 80,000 clones, 70% to 75% of them present only once.

The chain is built from TRBV6-6 and TRBJ2-5; D remains ambiguous. The origin of this receptor is a man aged 50 to 59 with active or convalescent COVID-19. Material: peripheral blood. CDR3 sequence: CASSSVVGETQYF. For the CDR3, the DNA is TGTGCCAGCAGCTCCGTGGTTGGCGAGACCCAGTACTTC.